A single T cell receptor (beta chain) is shown here with its context. Some clones are missing from TCRdb's copy, which holds only in-frame ones; the method was immunoSEQ multiplex PCR. The table includes tens of thousands of clones, around nine tenths detected once. The data stem from a study of OX40 agonist ivuxolimab in advanced cancers. This CDR3 is built from 15 residues. Looked up from germline, CDR1 is MNHNS and CDR2 is SASEGT. Trimming removed 4 bases at V and 0 bases at J, with 10 bases between. J is TRBJ1-5 and V is TRBV6-1; possibly TRBD1 for D (5 bases). The clonotype was recovered from an adult with an advanced solid tumor such as melanoma, head and neck, liver or kidney cancer. This material consisted of CD4+ or CD8+ T cells sorted from blood, taken in a trial of the OX40 agonist ivuxolimab. This CDR3 is CASSVEGPSNQPQHF. The CDR3 region has the DNA TGTGCCAGCAGTGTGGAGGGACCTAGCAATCAGCCCCAGCATTTT.